These 21 T cell receptor beta chains came from one sample sequenced in a study of blood T cell repertoires in COVID-19. Using immunoSEQ multiplex PCR, the repertoire was profiled, and TCRdb retains in-frame clones only, with some absent. The sample records about 75,000 clones, 75% to 85% being singletons. Sequenced: peripheral blood. The origin of the receptors is a woman aged 80 or older with active or convalescent COVID-19.

The chain links TRBV5-4 to TRBJ1-1; D call uncertain. Trimming stripped 1 base from V and 0 bases from J, with 7 bases between. The germline gives CDR1 SGHNT, CDR2 YYREEE (reference sequence). The CDR3 has 14 residues. The chain's CDR3 is CASSLRSLNTEAFF. CDR3 coding DNA: TGTGCCAGCAGCTTGCGGAGCCTGAACACTGAAGCTTTCTTT.

The chain is built from TRBV7-9 and TRBJ2-1; TRBD2 aligns across 11 bases. V shed 5 bases, J shed 4 bases, and the junction held 4 bases outside the gene matches. This CDR3 has 15 amino acids. CDR1 and CDR2 (germline): SEHNR, FQNEAQ (reference sequence). CDR3 coding DNA: TGTGCCAGCAGCCTGACTAGCGGGGTTTACAATGAGCAGTTCTTC. It translates to CASSLTSGVYNEQFF. Drawing the rest from reference TRBV7-9 and TRBJ2-1, the complete variable domain is DTGVSQNPRHKITKRGQNVTFRCDPISEHNRLYWYRQTLGQGPEFLTYFQNEAQLEKSRLLSDRFSAERPKGSFSTLEIQRTEQGDSAMYLCASSLTSGVYNEQFFGPGTRLTVL.

This rearrangement joins TRBV7-2 to TRBJ1-1; the match to TRBD1 covers 7 bases. The CDR3 is 14 residues long. J was trimmed by 5 bases and V by 5 bases; bases with no gene match: 8. Germline CDR1 reads SGHTA; CDR2 reads FQGNSA. The CDR3 region has the DNA TGTGCCAGCAGCCCCACGACAGGGACTACTGAAGCTTTCTTT. This gives the protein CASSPTTGTTEAFF. Looking up the rest from reference TRBV7-2 and TRBJ1-1 gives the full variable domain: GAGVSQSPSNKVTEKGKDVELRCDPISGHTALYWYRQSLGQGLEFLIYFQGNSAPDKSGLPSDRFSAERTGGSVSTLTIQRTQQEDSAVYLCASSPTTGTTEAFFGQGTRLTVV.

The rearrangement uses TRBV19 and TRBJ1-4; no reliable D call. Per the germline V gene, CDR1 is LNHDA and CDR2 is SQIVND (reference sequence). Trimming cost V 4 bases and J 6 bases, with 21 bases left between them. This CDR3 is 17 amino acids long. CDR3 coding DNA: TGTGCCAGTAGTAGAGGGTCTCGGGCCCCCGGACATGAAAAACTGTTTTTT. This gives the protein CASSRGSRAPGHEKLFF. The variable domain in full, with the rest retrieved from reference TRBV19 and TRBJ1-4, is DGGITQSPKYLFRKEGQNVTLSCEQNLNHDAMYWYRQDPGQGLRLIYYSQIVNDFQKGDIAEGYSVSREKKESFPLTVTSAQKNPTAFYLCASSRGSRAPGHEKLFFGSGTQLSVL.

The J gene is TRBJ2-6, the V gene TRBV5-6; 9 bases match TRBD2. The germline CDR1 and CDR2 sequences are SGHDT and YYEEEE. The CDR3 is 15 amino acids. V lost 7 bases to trimming and J lost 2 bases; unmatched junction nucleotides: 4. The CDR3: CASQERGAGANVLTF. In DNA form, the CDR3 reads TGTGCCAGCCAGGAGCGGGGGGCTGGGGCCAACGTCCTGACTTTC.

The chain uses TRBV6-2 or TRBV6-3 and TRBJ1-5; the match to TRBD1 covers 10 bases. The germline V gene encodes CDR1 MNHEY and CDR2 SVGEGT. With V trimmed by 3 bases and J by 4 bases, 3 bases remained unmatched. The CDR3 runs to 15 residues. In DNA form, the CDR3 reads TGTGCCAGCAGTTATGGACAGGGGGGAAATCAGCCCCAGCATTTT. The encoded protein is CASSYGQGGNQPQHF.

The chain links TRBV7-9 to TRBJ2-7; D is unresolved. From germline, CDR1 is SEHNR and CDR2 FQNEAQ (reference sequence). The CDR3 sequence is 13 residues long. The V gene lost 3 bases and the J gene lost 0 bases, with 6 bases spanning the gap. The CDR3 loop reads CASSLPSSYEQYF. The CDR3 nucleotides read TGTGCCAGCAGCTTGCCGAGCTCCTACGAGCAGTACTTC.

V gene TRBV11-1 combines with J gene TRBJ2-1; 11 bases map to TRBD2. Trimming removed 0 bases from V and 9 bases from J; junction bases left unmatched: 10. There are 17 residues in the CDR3. Per germline, CDR1 SGHAT and CDR2 FQDESV (reference sequence). CDR3 sequence: CASSLAALAGGGSEQFF. CDR3 sequence (DNA): TGTGCCAGCAGCTTAGCGGCGCTAGCGGGAGGCGGCAGTGAGCAGTTCTTC.

This sequence joins TRBV6-2 or TRBV6-3 and TRBJ1-2; D possibly corresponds to TRBD1 (5 bases). The CDR3 spans 14 residues. V was trimmed by 4 bases and J by 5 bases, leaving 14 bases between them. Germline CDR1 is MNHEY and CDR2 is SVGEGT. The CDR3 DNA reads as TGTGCCAGCAGTTTGACAGACCCTAGGTATGGCTACACCTTC. This translates into CASSLTDPRYGYTF.

This chain links TRBV27 with TRBJ2-1; TRBD2 might be the D (5 bases). Per germline, CDR1 MNHEY and CDR2 SMNVEV (reference sequence). The CDR3 runs 14 residues. V dropped 8 bases and J dropped 5 bases, with 16 bases sitting between them. The CDR3: CASREGGIHNEQFF. For the CDR3, the DNA is TGTGCCAGCCGAGAGGGCGGTATCCACAATGAGCAGTTCTTC.

The rearrangement joins TRBV27 to TRBJ1-2, with TRBD1 as a possible D gene (6 bases). Germline V gene sequence: CDR1 MNHEY, CDR2 SMNVEV (reference sequence). The CDR3 runs 14 residues. The ends were cut back, 5 bases at V and 5 bases at J, with 15 bases in the middle. The CDR3 here is CASSVDSNAYGYTF. The CDR3 region has the DNA TGTGCCAGCAGTGTGGACAGCAACGCTTATGGCTACACCTTC.

This clone was detected a few times. The chain links TRBV18 to TRBJ2-1; 9 bases are a match to TRBD2. With V trimmed by 3 bases and J by 6 bases, 6 bases remained unmatched. This CDR3 region has 15 residues. Germline CDR1 and CDR2: KGHSH and LQKENI. The CDR3 nucleotides read TGTGCCAGCTCACCCCTGGGCGGGAGGGGCAATGAGCAGTTCTTC. Encoded protein: CASSPLGGRGNEQFF.

The gene calls are TRBV12-3 or TRBV12-4 and TRBJ1-1; D remains unclear. Trimming removed 7 bases from V and 6 bases from J, with 12 bases in between. The CDR3 extends over 12 amino acids. The CDR3 sequence: CASTSRSAEAFF. The CDR3, as DNA: TGTGCCAGCACCTCGCGGAGCGCTGAAGCTTTCTTT.

This clone was recorded once. The chain is built from TRBV2 and TRBJ1-2; a weak D match, TRBD1 (6 bases). Trimming cost V 5 bases and J 6 bases, with 13 bases left between them. In germline, CDR1 is SNHLY, CDR2 FYNNEI. There are 13 residues in the CDR3. CDR3 sequence (DNA): TGTGCCAGCAGTTTAGACAGGCCCAATGGCTACACCTTC. Amino acid sequence: CASSLDRPNGYTF.

This chain links TRBV19 with TRBJ1-6; D might be TRBD1 (5 bases). The CDR3 totals 13 residues. The V end was cut by 7 bases, the J end by 13 bases, with 17 bases between. Germline loops: CDR1 LNHDA, CDR2 SQIVND (reference sequence). The CDR3 DNA sequence: TGTGCCAGTACTCCAATGCGGGGCGACCCCCTCCACTTT. It translates to CASTPMRGDPLHF. The whole variable domain, filled in from reference TRBV19 and TRBJ1-6, reads DGGITQSPKYLFRKEGQNVTLSCEQNLNHDAMYWYRQDPGQGLRLIYYSQIVNDFQKGDIAEGYSVSREKKESFPLTVTSAQKNPTAFYLCASTPMRGDPLHFGNGTRLTVT.

This clone was seen only a few times. This chain's CDR3 is CAWGQGMGNTEAFF. CDR3 DNA: TGTGCCTGGGGGCAGGGGATGGGGAACACTGAAGCTTTCTTT. The chain combines TRBV30 with TRBJ1-1, with D possibly being TRBD1 (6 bases). Germline lookup yields CDR1 GTSNPN and CDR2 SVGIG (reference sequence). The CDR3 covers 14 residues. V lost 5 bases, J lost 1 base, and 14 bases lay in between.

This chain connects TRBV24-1 to TRBJ2-2; 12 nucleotides agree with TRBD2. Germline V CDR1 and CDR2: KGHDR, SFDVKD. This CDR3 region has 18 residues. Losses at the gene ends were 5 bases for V and 4 bases for J; bases not matched to a gene: 10. CDR3 amino acids: CATSAPSSGGARTGELFF. CDR3 in DNA: TGTGCCACCAGTGCACCGTCTAGCGGGGGGGCTCGCACCGGGGAGCTGTTTTTT.

The J gene is TRBJ1-4, the V gene TRBV5-6; D uncertain. Trimming removed 2 bases from V and 8 bases from J, with 10 bases in between. The CDR3 sequence is 13 residues long. The germline gives CDR1 SGHDT, CDR2 YYEEEE. The CDR3 DNA reads as TGTGCCAGCAGCTTCCGGGGAGAGGAAAAACTGTTTTTT. This sequence encodes CASSFRGEEKLFF. The whole variable domain, remainder taken from reference TRBV5-6 and TRBJ1-4, is DAGVTQSPTHLIKTRGQQVTLRCSPKSGHDTVSWYQQALGQGPQFIFQYYEEEERQRGNFPDRFSGHQFPNYSSELNVNALLLGDSALYLCASSFRGEEKLFFGSGTQLSVL.

This clone was detected a few times. In DNA form, the CDR3 reads TGTGCCAGCAGGCAACCGTCCGGGACTAGCGGGATGCGGGGCACAGATACGCAGTATTTT. It encodes CASRQPSGTSGMRGTDTQYF. The V call is TRBV27, the J call TRBJ2-3, with 13 positions matching TRBD2. The CDR3 loop spans 20 amino acids. The germline V gene encodes CDR1 MNHEY and CDR2 SMNVEV (reference sequence). J was trimmed by 1 base and V by 6 bases; bases with no gene match: 16.

This sequence joins TRBV19 and TRBJ2-3, with 12 bases fitting TRBD2. With 10 bases clipped from V and 0 bases from J, the junction kept 2 bases outside the gene matches. The CDR3 totals 14 residues. The V gene's germline CDR1 is LNHDA and CDR2 SQIVND (reference sequence). The CDR3 bases are TGTGCCACCGGACTAGCGGGGAGCACAGATACGCAGTATTTT. It yields the protein CATGLAGSTDTQYF.

This clone was seen a handful of times. DNA of the CDR3: TGTGCCAGCAGCTCTACAGGGGGCGCGGGGGGCTACACCTTC. Translation gives CASSSTGGAGGYTF. The rearrangement uses TRBV5-8 and TRBJ1-2, with 9 bases that match TRBD1. J gave up 8 bases and V 3 bases, and 8 bases lay outside the gene matches. The CDR3 has 14 residues. Germline CDR1 SGHTS, CDR2 YDEGEE. Full variable domain (rest looked up from reference TRBV5-8 and TRBJ1-2): EAGVTQSPTHLIKTRGQQATLRCSPISGHTSVYWYQQALGLGLQFLLWYDEGEERNRGNFPPRFSGRQFPNYSSELNVNALELEDSALYLCASSSTGGAGGYTFGSGTRLTVV.